This T cell receptor beta chain originates from a study of cytomegalovirus exposure and HLA in healthy donors. Study-wide results and limits: V- and J-gene trimming in TCR beta was tied to a missense DCLRE1C variant by an analysis performed later.

Germline V lookup: CDR1 MNHEY, CDR2 SMNVEV (reference sequence). This CDR3 comprises 17 residues. V lost 3 bases to trimming and J lost 0 bases; unmatched junction nucleotides: 8. The PCR contained 60 Vbeta and 13 Jbeta primers. Authors' analysis steps: An analysis performed later counted about 80 million unique TCR beta chains (around 11 million of them shared). The assay was immunoSEQ multiplex PCR, and TCRdb's table has in-frame clones only and misses some. The D gene and trimming were derived from the DNA, and the V and J assignments and clone size from that table. The repertoire holds 130,000 or so clones, with approximately 80% as singletons. As regards this clone: The antigen remains undetermined.

This sequence was found in a male donor in good health and CMV-seropositive. The sequencing sample was made of PBMCs. The J gene is TRBJ1-2, the V gene TRBV27, with 9 nucleotides matching TRBD1. The CDR3: CASSFPGTGISNYGYTF. Written as DNA, the CDR3 is TGTGCCAGCAGTTTCCCGGGGACAGGGATCTCTAACTATGGCTACACCTTC.